The 13 T cell receptor beta chains below come from one sample, sequenced in a study of technical replicates of blood from several donors. The method was immunoSEQ multiplex PCR; TCRdb's version includes in-frame clones alone and lacks a portion of them. The data hold approximately 95,000 clones, with around 95% observed a single time. Sample: T cells isolated from PBMCs. The receptors come from a human donor in good health.

The count of this clone is one. This rearrangement joins TRBV5-6 to TRBJ1-1; D is uncertain. Germline V CDR1 and CDR2: SGHDT, YYEEEE. The V gene lost 1 base and the J gene lost 0 bases, with 7 bases spanning the gap. The CDR3 consists of 14 residues. The CDR3 bases are TGTGCCAGCAGCTTGATTGGGCTGAACACTGAAGCTTTCTTT. This gives the protein CASSLIGLNTEAFF. Drawing the rest from reference TRBV5-6 and TRBJ1-1, the complete variable domain is DAGVTQSPTHLIKTRGQQVTLRCSPKSGHDTVSWYQQALGQGPQFIFQYYEEEERQRGNFPDRFSGHQFPNYSSELNVNALLLGDSALYLCASSLIGLNTEAFFGQGTRLTVV.

This clone came up once. This chain joins TRBV5-5 and TRBJ1-5, with D possibly matching TRBD1 (5 bases). Germline loops: CDR1 SGHKS, CDR2 YYEKEE (reference sequence). Trimming took off 0 bases at V and 5 bases at J, with 6 bases between the two ends. The CDR3 is made up of 13 amino acids. Here the CDR3 reads CASSLGGDQPQHF. CDR3 nucleotide sequence: TGTGCCAGCAGCTTGGGGGGGGATCAGCCCCAGCATTTT.

The chain carries TRBV10-1 and TRBJ2-7; maybe TRBD2 (6 bases). CDR3 length equals 15 residues. Per germline, CDR1 WNHNN and CDR2 SYGVQD (reference sequence). Trimming removed 2 bases at V and 3 bases at J, with 14 bases between. CDR3 in amino acids: CASSEGRDRRYEQYF. The CDR3 DNA sequence: TGCGCCAGCAGTGAGGGGCGGGACCGGCGCTACGAGCAGTACTTC.

Concerning this clone: Other DNA sequences in the sample encode the same CDR3. The J gene is TRBJ2-1, the V gene TRBV7-3; 7 nucleotides agree with TRBD1. Germline trimming cut 4 bases from V and 1 base from J; bases unmatched to any gene: 4. The germline V gene has CDR1 SGHTA and CDR2 FQGTGA. This CDR3 is 15 amino acids long. CDR3 region: CASSSTGLSYNEQFF. The CDR3 coding sequence is TGTGCCAGCAGCTCGACAGGGTTATCCTACAATGAGCAGTTCTTC. Combining the CDR3 with reference TRBV7-3 and TRBJ2-1 gives the whole variable domain GAGVSQTPSNKVTEKGKYVELRCDPISGHTALYWYRQSLGQGPEFLIYFQGTGAADDSGLPNDRFFAVRPEGSVSTLKIQRTERGDSAVYLCASSSTGLSYNEQFFGPGTRLTVL.

V gene TRBV11-2 combines with J gene TRBJ2-7, with TRBD1 as a possible D gene (6 bases). The V gene lost 1 base and the J gene lost 4 bases, with 14 bases spanning the gap. This CDR3 spans 15 amino acids. Germline CDR1 and CDR2: SGHAT and FQNNGV. The DNA of the CDR3 is TGTGCCAGCAGCTTAGGTCAGGGGCGCACATACGAGCAGTACTTC. It yields the protein CASSLGQGRTYEQYF.

This rearrangement joins TRBV27 to TRBJ1-5, with D possibly TRBD1 on 6 matching bases. The CDR3 consists of 12 residues. Trimming cost V 8 bases and J 4 bases, with 9 bases left between them. CDR1 MNHEY and CDR2 SMNVEV come from the germline V gene (reference sequence). This CDR3 is CASRTGNQPQHF. The CDR3 bases are TGTGCCAGCCGAACAGGGAATCAGCCCCAGCATTTT.

V usage is TRBV28 and J usage is TRBJ2-7, with 9 nucleotides matching TRBD1. The CDR3 loop spans 15 amino acids. Per the germline V gene, CDR1 is MDHEN and CDR2 is SYDVKM. The junction had 10 bases not matched to a gene; V was cut back by 6 bases and J by 4 bases. The CDR3 spells CASSLPGQGKYEQYF. DNA of the CDR3: TGTGCCAGCAGCCTACCGGGACAGGGTAAATACGAGCAGTACTTC.

CDR3 in amino acids: CASSRLRETKNIQYF. CDR3 in DNA: TGTGCCAGTAGTCGACTCCGGGAAACCAAAAACATTCAGTACTTC. This chain joins TRBV19 and TRBJ2-4; possible D gene TRBD2, 5 bases. V dropped 5 bases and J dropped 2 bases, with 13 bases sitting between them. There are 15 residues in the CDR3. Germline values: CDR1 LNHDA, CDR2 SQIVND (reference sequence).

The genes are TRBV7-7 and TRBJ2-5; 11 bases map to TRBD1. Germline loops: CDR1 SSHAT, CDR2 FNYEAQ (reference sequence). The CDR3 contains 16 residues. Trimming removed 4 bases from V and 4 bases from J; junction bases left unmatched: 8. CDR3 DNA: TGTGCCAGCAGCTCTGGGGGGACAGGGGGGGGAGAGACCCAGTACTTC. It is translated as CASSSGGTGGGETQYF.

This clone has a handful of counts. The rearrangement uses TRBV5-1 and TRBJ2-1; a possible D gene is TRBD2 (5 bases). CDR1 is SGHRS and CDR2 is YFSETQ in the germline V gene. CDR3 length equals 14 residues. Deletions cut 4 bases from V and 8 bases from J, with 16 bases between. CDR3 DNA: TGCGCCAGCAGCAACCGCCCGACTAACCATGAGCAGTTCTTC. Amino acids: CASSNRPTNHEQFF.

The rearrangement links TRBV5-4 to TRBJ2-1, with 11 bases matching TRBD2. CDR1 and CDR2 from the germline V gene are SGHNT and YYREEE (reference sequence). V lost 9 bases and J lost 10; bases outside the gene matches: 6. CDR3 size: 12 residues. CDR3 sequence (DNA): TGTGCCACCGGACTAGCGGGCTTAGAGCAGTTCTTC. This sequence encodes CATGLAGLEQFF.

The chain joins TRBV4-3 to TRBJ2-3; a possible D gene is TRBD2 (5 bases). Germline CDR1 reads LGHNA; CDR2 reads YSLEER. V dropped 4 bases and J dropped 1 base, with 27 bases sitting between them. This CDR3 comprises 20 residues. The CDR3 loop reads CASSPSGMGMREWGTDTQYF. CDR3 nucleotides: TGCGCCAGCAGCCCCTCGGGTATGGGGATGAGGGAGTGGGGCACAGATACGCAGTATTTT.

The chain carries TRBV19 and TRBJ1-1; no definite D call. CDR3 length: 15 residues. Germline CDR1 and CDR2: LNHDA and SQIVND (reference sequence). With 2 bases removed from V and 0 bases from J, the gap between germline ends came to 10 bases. In nucleotides, the CDR3 is TGTGCCAGTAGTATATTATTGGAGGTGAACACTGAAGCTTTCTTT. Translated: CASSILLEVNTEAFF.